This T cell receptor (beta chain) was identified in a study of shared clonotypes between healthy human individuals. Across the study: In total, the donors were a couple of women and three men aged 18 to 49. Whole-study results and caveats: Non-shared clonotypes were found to have lower generation probabilities than the clonotypes that were shared by all four of the sorted-subset donors.

CD4+ cell separation produced CD45RA+ naive and CD45RA-negative memory subsets. As concerns this clone: Antigen unknown. Other DNA sequences in the sample encode the same CDR3.

Method: immunoSEQ multiplex PCR; TCRdb's copy keeps in-frame clones and lacks some. The repertoire consists of about 980,000 clones, with around three quarters occurring once and the leading ten covering approximately 1.5%. The CDR3 has 14 residues. V was clipped by 5 bases and J by 0 bases, with 10 bases between them. The germline gives CDR1 SGHRS, CDR2 YFSETQ. The V gene is TRBV5-1, the J gene TRBJ2-3; TRBD1 might be the D (7 bases). Sample: memory CD4+ T cells sorted from blood. The sample's subset: CD45RA-negative fraction. This receptor was taken from a man aged 18 to 29 in good health. This chain's CDR3 is CASRQGTSTDTQYF. CDR3 in DNA: TGCGCCAGCAGACAGGGGACTAGCACAGATACGCAGTATTTT.